The 15 T cell receptor beta chains below all came from one sample that was sequenced in a study of T cell changes during pregnancy in multiple sclerosis. The table came from immunoSEQ multiplex PCR; TCRdb's copy has only in-frame clones and leaves some out. The sample includes 35,000 to 45,000 clones, about 91% of them seen just once. The sample consisted of CD4+ T cells from peripheral blood mononuclear cells, taken in the second trimester of pregnancy. Receptors originate from a female donor in good health, enrolled as a control in a pregnancy study.

The rearrangement joins TRBV30 to TRBJ2-1; 8 bases map to TRBD2. Losses at the gene ends were 4 bases for V and 2 bases for J; bases not matched to a gene: 1. The CDR3 sequence is 13 residues long. Germline V gene lookup returns CDR1 GTSNPN and CDR2 SVGIG (reference sequence). The CDR3 spells CAWKAGAYNEQFF. CDR3 in DNA: TGTGCCTGGAAAGCGGGGGCCTACAATGAGCAGTTCTTC.

The chain joins TRBV13 to TRBJ2-1, with 13 bases lining up with TRBD2. Germline V lookup: CDR1 PRHDT, CDR2 FYEKMQ (reference sequence). This CDR3 is built from 16 residues. The ends lost 5 bases at V and 6 bases at J; junction bases unmatched: 7. Written as DNA, the CDR3 is TGTGCCAGCAGCCCAGGGGGACTAGCGGGAATCAATGAGCAGTTCTTC. Translation: CASSPGGLAGINEQFF.

The rearrangement joins TRBV18 to TRBJ2-2, with 7 bases that match TRBD1. Germline assignment: CDR1 KGHSH and CDR2 LQKENI. This CDR3 contains 14 residues. Losses at the gene ends were 8 bases for V and 3 bases for J; bases not matched to a gene: 6. The CDR3 loop reads CASRGQDHTGELFF. CDR3 DNA: TGTGCCAGCCGTGGACAGGATCACACCGGGGAGCTGTTTTTT.

The V call is TRBV25-1, the J call TRBJ2-2, with 8 nucleotides matching TRBD1. V was pared by 11 bases and J by 8 bases, with 16 bases of the junction left unmatched. This CDR3 has 15 residues. Germline lookup yields CDR1 MGHDK and CDR2 SYGVNS. This CDR3 reads CASSVLQGAGGELFF. The DNA for the CDR3 is TGTGCCTCGTCCGTGTTGCAGGGGGCAGGTGGGGAGCTGTTTTTT.

The chain joins TRBV29-1 to TRBJ1-1; no clear D gene. V gave up 4 bases and J gave up 7 bases, with 16 bases separating them. The CDR3 runs to 13 residues. The germline V gene encodes CDR1 SQVTM and CDR2 ANQGSEA. Here the CDR3 reads CSVGPGHHIEAFF. In DNA form, the CDR3 reads TGCAGCGTTGGGCCAGGTCACCATATTGAAGCTTTCTTT.

The V call is TRBV7-3, the J call TRBJ2-3; 15 bases are a match to TRBD2. CDR3 length equals 17 residues. V lost 5 bases, J lost 3 bases, and 6 bases stayed unmatched. Germline V gives CDR1 SGHTA, CDR2 FQGTGA. CDR3 sequence reads: CASSTWTSGGATDTQYF. DNA for the CDR3: TGTGCCAGCAGCACCTGGACTAGCGGGGGGGCGACAGATACGCAGTATTTT.

The CDR3 region is CSAEQNTEAFF. Written as DNA, the CDR3 is TGCAGTGCCGAACAAAACACTGAAGCTTTCTTT. The chain has TRBV20-1 and TRBJ1-1, with D unclear. The CDR3 covers 11 residues. Germline V gene sequence: CDR1 DFQATT, CDR2 SNEGSKA (reference sequence). The V end was cut by 6 bases, the J end by 2 bases, with 7 bases between.

The chain joins TRBV18 to TRBJ2-1; D unclear. The germline V and J ends were trimmed by 6 bases and 0 bases, with 12 bases remaining between them. Germline V gene data show CDR1 as KGHSH and CDR2 as LQKENI. The CDR3 consists of 15 residues. CDR3 in amino acids: CASSPLRSSYNEQFF. Written as DNA, the CDR3 is TGTGCCAGCTCCCCCCTTCGGAGCTCCTACAATGAGCAGTTCTTC.

V gene TRBV7-3 combines with J gene TRBJ2-3; D is perhaps TRBD1 (7 bases). The germline CDR1 and CDR2 sequences are SGHTA and FQGTGA. This CDR3 spans 17 amino acids. V was clipped by 1 base and J by 4 bases, with 18 bases between them. The CDR3 DNA follows: TGTGCCAGCAGCTTAAGCCGGACAGGAGGGACAGCAGATACGCAGTATTTT. Translation: CASSLSRTGGTADTQYF. The full variable domain, in which reference TRBV7-3 and TRBJ2-3 provide the parts outside the CDR3, is GAGVSQTPSNKVTEKGKYVELRCDPISGHTALYWYRQSLGQGPEFLIYFQGTGAADDSGLPNDRFFAVRPEGSVSTLKIQRTERGDSAVYLCASSLSRTGGTADTQYFGPGTRLTVL.

This chain joins TRBV28 and TRBJ2-5; D not resolved. CDR1 is MDHEN, CDR2 SYDVKM, per germline. The ends were cut back, 2 bases at V and 4 bases at J, with 8 bases in the middle. The CDR3 spans 13 residues. The CDR3 sequence is CASSLPNTETQYF. Written as DNA, the CDR3 is TGTGCCAGCAGTTTACCGAACACAGAGACCCAGTACTTC.

This chain links TRBV6-1 with TRBJ2-7, with D perhaps TRBD1 (5 bases). In germline, CDR1 is MNHNS, CDR2 SASEGT. V gave up 4 bases and J gave up 3 bases, with 13 bases separating them. The CDR3 loop spans 14 amino acids. CDR3 bases: TGTGCCAGCAGTGTAGGGCAGGGTGGCTACGAGCAGTACTTC. Its translation: CASSVGQGGYEQYF.

The chain carries TRBV6-5 and TRBJ1-1; a weak D match, TRBD1 (5 bases). V was shortened by 2 bases and J by 1 base, with 11 bases between the two germline ends. The CDR3 totals 15 residues. The V gene's germline CDR1 is MNHEY and CDR2 SVGAGI. The CDR3 nucleotides are TGTGCCAGCAGTTACCGTGGCAGGGCGAACACTGAAGCTTTCTTT. Translating gives CASSYRGRANTEAFF.

The chain links TRBV10-3 to TRBJ2-7, with TRBD2 matching 7 bases. CDR1 and CDR2 (germline): ENHRY, SYGVKD. The ends lost 8 bases at V and 4 bases at J; junction bases unmatched: 8. This CDR3 comprises 13 residues. The CDR3: CAIQSGTLYEQYF. The CDR3 region has the DNA TGTGCCATCCAGAGCGGGACCTTGTACGAGCAGTACTTC.

The chain recombines TRBV7-9 with TRBJ1-1, with 7 bases that match TRBD1. CDR3 size: 16 residues. Germline V gene lookup returns CDR1 SEHNR and CDR2 FQNEAQ (reference sequence). Unmatched junction bases numbered 6, after V lost 2 bases and J lost 0 bases. CDR3 loop: CASSLIPGTVNTEAFF. The CDR3 DNA reads TGTGCCAGCAGCTTAATTCCGGGGACAGTGAACACTGAAGCTTTCTTT.

CDR3 in DNA: TGTGCCATCAGGGGGACTAGCGGGAGAGAAGGCGGACTCTACGAGCAGTACTTC. It codes for CAIRGTSGREGGLYEQYF. V is TRBV10-3 and J is TRBJ2-7, with TRBD2 identical over 14 bases. The CDR3 has 18 amino acids. Germline V gene data show CDR1 as ENHRY and CDR2 as SYGVKD. The V and J ends lost 6 bases and 3 bases, in that order; junction bases with no gene match: 13.